The rows below give T cell receptor beta chains drawn from one sample of a study of tumor-infiltrating lymphocytes in primary liver carcinoma. TCRdb ran MiXCR on the multiplex PCR reads and lists one entry per CDR3 protein. The table lists tens of thousands of distinct CDR3 sequences, around 81% of them singletons. The sample consisted of liver tumor tissue from sampling region 2. The receptors stem from a woman in her twenties or thirties with primary liver carcinoma and hepatitis B virus infection. CDR3s include the opening cysteine and the closing phenylalanine or tryptophan. A D gene is named only where the DNA matches it firmly. Clone size is shown for a subset of rows, as once, few, many or a class of expanded clone.

j_call: TRBJ1-1; cdr3_length: 14; v_call: TRBV11-2; clone_size: -; d_call: TRBD1; cdr3_aa: CTSRYTGGRAEVYF; cdr3_nt: TGCACCAGCAGATATACAGGGGGGAGGGCTGAAGTTTACTTT
j_call: TRBJ2-7; cdr3_length: 18; v_call: TRBV11-2; clone_size: -; d_call: TRBD2; cdr3_aa: CASSLSVGPAGGGYEQYF; cdr3_nt: TGTGCCAGCAGCCTATCCGTTGGACCAGCGGGAGGGGGGTACGAGCAGTACTTC
j_call: TRBJ2-3; cdr3_length: 13; v_call: TRBV12-3/TRBV12-4; clone_size: medium-sized; d_call: TRBD2; cdr3_aa: CASRTSGRAAQYF; cdr3_nt: TGTGCCAGCAGGACTAGCGGGAGGGCCGCGCAGTATTTT
j_call: TRBJ2-7; cdr3_length: 10; v_call: TRBV11-2; clone_size: -; d_call: -; cdr3_aa: CASSPYEQYF; cdr3_nt: TGTGCCAGCAGCCCCTACGAGCAGTACTTC
j_call: TRBJ2-2; cdr3_length: 19; v_call: TRBV6-1; clone_size: once; d_call: -; cdr3_aa: CVSSETLPGGASNTGGLFF; cdr3_nt: TGTGTCAGCAGTGAAACCCTTCCCGGGGGCGCCTCGAACACCGGGGGGCTGTTTTTT
j_call: TRBJ2-3; cdr3_length: 18; v_call: TRBV4-3; clone_size: -; d_call: -; cdr3_aa: CASSQEGLAGGLTDAQYF; cdr3_nt: TGCGCCAGCAGCCAAGAAGGCCTAGCTGGAGGGCTAACAGATGCGCAGTATTTT
j_call: TRBJ2-3; cdr3_length: 14; v_call: TRBV13; clone_size: few; d_call: -; cdr3_aa: CASSSRRVADTQYF; cdr3_nt: TGTGCCAGCAGCTCCAGGCGGGTAGCAGATACACAGTATTTT
j_call: TRBJ2-7; cdr3_length: 15; v_call: TRBV4-3; clone_size: once; d_call: TRBD1; cdr3_aa: CASRSRDRDFNEQYF; cdr3_nt: TGCGCCAGCAGAAGCCGGGACAGGGATTTTAATGAGCAGTACTTC
j_call: TRBJ2-5; cdr3_length: 14; v_call: TRBV12-3/TRBV12-4; clone_size: -; d_call: -; cdr3_aa: CASSLSGSEETQYF; cdr3_nt: TGTGCCAGCAGCCTGTCCGGGAGCGAAGAGACCCAGTACTTC
j_call: TRBJ2-7; cdr3_length: 17; v_call: TRBV28; clone_size: -; d_call: -; cdr3_aa: CASGLPLDGWYSYEQYF; cdr3_nt: TGTGCCAGCGGCCTCCCTTTGGATGGATGGTACTCCTACGAGCAGTATTTC
j_call: TRBJ2-7; cdr3_length: 13; v_call: TRBV5-6; clone_size: -; d_call: -; cdr3_aa: CASSLRTGLSEYF; cdr3_nt: TGTGCCAGCAGCTTACGGACGGGGTTATCGGAGTACTTC
j_call: TRBJ1-1; cdr3_length: 14; v_call: TRBV6-6; clone_size: -; d_call: -; cdr3_aa: CASSPEASHTETFF; cdr3_nt: TGTGCCAGCAGTCCCGAGGCATCCCACACTGAAACTTTCTTT
j_call: TRBJ2-1; cdr3_length: 18; v_call: TRBV4-2; clone_size: -; d_call: -; cdr3_aa: CTSSQVVSVRSSYNERYF; cdr3_nt: TGTACCAGCAGCCAAGTAGTGAGCGTCCGAAGCTCCTACAATGAGCGGTACTTC
j_call: TRBJ2-7; cdr3_length: 14; v_call: TRBV24-1; clone_size: many; d_call: -; cdr3_aa: CATSGGDGNYEQYF; cdr3_nt: TGTGCCACCAGTGGTGGGGATGGGAACTACGAGCAGTACTTC
j_call: TRBJ1-6; cdr3_length: 16; v_call: TRBV5-5; clone_size: medium-sized; d_call: -; cdr3_aa: CASSYSLSSYNSPLHF; cdr3_nt: TGTGCCAGCAGCTATAGCTTGAGCTCCTATAATTCACCCCTCCACTTT
j_call: TRBJ2-2; cdr3_length: 19; v_call: TRBV5-4; clone_size: -; d_call: -; cdr3_aa: CASNLALGPAAGGTRELFF; cdr3_nt: TGTGCCAGCAACTTGGCCTTGGGACCCGCAGCAGGAGGCACCAGGGAGCTGTTTTTT
j_call: TRBJ2-4; cdr3_length: 15; v_call: TRBV28; clone_size: -; d_call: TRBD2; cdr3_aa: CVSSLWAGGKDIQYF; cdr3_nt: TGTGTCAGCAGTTTATGGGCGGGAGGCAAAGACATTCAGTACTTC
j_call: TRBJ2-3; cdr3_length: 11; v_call: TRBV30; clone_size: -; d_call: -; cdr3_aa: CAWSSPDTQYF; cdr3_nt: TGTGCCTGGAGTAGCCCAGATACGCAGTATTTT
j_call: TRBJ2-5; cdr3_length: 14; v_call: TRBV14; clone_size: -; d_call: TRBD2; cdr3_aa: CASSPRGLARPQYF; cdr3_nt: TGTGCCAGCAGCCCGCGGGGACTAGCGAGACCGCAGTACTTC
j_call: TRBJ2-3; cdr3_length: 16; v_call: TRBV4-3; clone_size: -; d_call: -; cdr3_aa: CASSQGFVGARHTPYF; cdr3_nt: TGCGCCAGCAGCCAAGGCTTTGTGGGAGCCAGGCATACGCCGTATTTT
j_call: TRBJ1-1; cdr3_length: 16; v_call: TRBV4-2; clone_size: -; d_call: -; cdr3_aa: CASNPFEGRGNTDAFF; cdr3_nt: TGTGCCAGCAACCCCTTCGAGGGGAGAGGGAACACTGATGCTTTCTTT
j_call: TRBJ2-2; cdr3_length: 15; v_call: TRBV12-3/TRBV12-4; clone_size: -; d_call: -; cdr3_aa: CVSRGWDTNTGELFF; cdr3_nt: TGTGTCAGCCGGGGGTGGGACACGAACACCGGAGAGCTGTTTTTC
j_call: TRBJ2-1; cdr3_length: 13; v_call: TRBV28; clone_size: many; d_call: -; cdr3_aa: CASRPTPYNEQFF; cdr3_nt: TGTGCCAGCAGGCCTACCCCATACAATGAGCAGTTCTTC
j_call: TRBJ2-6; cdr3_length: 17; v_call: TRBV6-5; clone_size: -; d_call: -; cdr3_aa: CVSRMGQGASGAIVLTF; cdr3_nt: TGTGTCAGCAGGATGGGACAAGGGGCAAGTGGGGCCATCGTCCTGACTTTC
j_call: TRBJ2-1; cdr3_length: 15; v_call: TRBV20-1; clone_size: -; d_call: TRBD1; cdr3_aa: CSTYRGRMSYNEQFF; cdr3_nt: TGCAGTACCTACAGGGGCCGTATGTCCTACAATGAGCAGTTCTTC
j_call: TRBJ1-2; cdr3_length: 13; v_call: TRBV5-4; clone_size: -; d_call: -; cdr3_aa: CASSPFHEYGYTF; cdr3_nt: TGTGCTAGTAGCCCATTCCACGAGTATGGCTACACCTTC
j_call: TRBJ2-3; cdr3_length: 16; v_call: TRBV11-2; clone_size: -; d_call: -; cdr3_aa: CASSRRGGLSTYTQYF; cdr3_nt: TGTGCAAGCAGTCGCAGGGGGGGCCTAAGCACATATACACAGTATTTT
j_call: TRBJ2-1; cdr3_length: 15; v_call: TRBV11-3; clone_size: -; d_call: TRBD2; cdr3_aa: CASSRLTGGGHEQLF; cdr3_nt: TGTGCCAGCAGCCGACTAACGGGGGGGGGGCATGAGCAGTTATTC
j_call: TRBJ2-3; cdr3_length: 18; v_call: TRBV4-1; clone_size: few; d_call: -; cdr3_aa: CASSQLGMVAEGSDTQYF; cdr3_nt: -
j_call: TRBJ2-6; cdr3_length: 17; v_call: TRBV6-5; clone_size: once; d_call: TRBD1; cdr3_aa: CASRMGQGANGANILTF; cdr3_nt: TGTGCCAGCAGGATGGGACAGGGGGCAAATGGGGCCAACATCCTGACATTC
j_call: TRBJ1-1; cdr3_length: 15; v_call: TRBV11-2; clone_size: -; d_call: -; cdr3_aa: CASNLKRGRSNEAFF; cdr3_nt: TGTGCCAGCAACTTAAAAAGAGGGAGGTCAAATGAAGCTTTCTTC
j_call: TRBJ2-3; cdr3_length: 15; v_call: TRBV11-2; clone_size: -; d_call: TRBD2; cdr3_aa: CASSSRCGGADTQYF; cdr3_nt: TGTGCCAGCAGCTCAAGATGCGGGGGGGCAGATACGCAGTATTTT
j_call: TRBJ2-7; cdr3_length: 14; v_call: TRBV4-1; clone_size: -; d_call: -; cdr3_aa: CASSQDPLSYGQYF; cdr3_nt: TGCGCCAGCAGCCAAGATCCCCTCTCATACGGACAGTACTTC